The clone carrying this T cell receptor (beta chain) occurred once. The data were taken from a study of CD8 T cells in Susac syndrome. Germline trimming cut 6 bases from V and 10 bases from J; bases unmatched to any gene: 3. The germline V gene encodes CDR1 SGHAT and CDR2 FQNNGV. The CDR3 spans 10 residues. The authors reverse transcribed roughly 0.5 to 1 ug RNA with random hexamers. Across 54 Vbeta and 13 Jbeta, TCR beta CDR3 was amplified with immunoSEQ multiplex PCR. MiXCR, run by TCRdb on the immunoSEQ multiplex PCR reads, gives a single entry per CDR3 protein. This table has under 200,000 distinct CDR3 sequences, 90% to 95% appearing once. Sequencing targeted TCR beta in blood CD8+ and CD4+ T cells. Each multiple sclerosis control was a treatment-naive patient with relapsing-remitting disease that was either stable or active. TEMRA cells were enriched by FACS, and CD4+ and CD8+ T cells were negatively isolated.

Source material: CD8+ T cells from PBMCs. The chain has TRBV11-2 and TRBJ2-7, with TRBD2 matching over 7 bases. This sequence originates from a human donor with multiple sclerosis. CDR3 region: CASSLGLQYF. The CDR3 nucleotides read TGTGCCAGCAGTTTGGGACTACAGTACTTC. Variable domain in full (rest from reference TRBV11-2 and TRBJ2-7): EAGVAQSPRYKIIEKRQSVAFWCNPISGHATLYWYQQILGQGPKLLIQFQNNGVVDDSQLPKDRFSAERLKGVDSTLKIQPAKLEDSAVYLCASSLGLQYFGPGTRLTVT.